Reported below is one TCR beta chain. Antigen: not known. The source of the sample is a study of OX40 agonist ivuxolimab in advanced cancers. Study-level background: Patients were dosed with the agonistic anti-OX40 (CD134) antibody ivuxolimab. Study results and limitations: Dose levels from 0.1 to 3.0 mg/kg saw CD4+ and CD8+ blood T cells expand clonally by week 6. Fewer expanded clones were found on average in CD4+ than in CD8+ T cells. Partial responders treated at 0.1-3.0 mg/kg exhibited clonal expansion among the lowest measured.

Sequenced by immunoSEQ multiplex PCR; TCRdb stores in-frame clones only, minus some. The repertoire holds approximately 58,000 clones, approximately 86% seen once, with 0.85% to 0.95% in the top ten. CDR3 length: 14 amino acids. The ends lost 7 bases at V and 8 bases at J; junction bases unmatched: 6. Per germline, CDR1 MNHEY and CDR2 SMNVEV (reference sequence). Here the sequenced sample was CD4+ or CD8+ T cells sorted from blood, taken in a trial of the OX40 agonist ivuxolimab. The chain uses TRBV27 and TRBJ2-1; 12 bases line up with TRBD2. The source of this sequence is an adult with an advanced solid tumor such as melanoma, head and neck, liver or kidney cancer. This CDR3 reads CASKRTSGIDEQFF. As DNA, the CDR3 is TGTGCCAGCAAGCGGACTAGCGGGATAGATGAGCAGTTCTTC.